Sequencing of this T cell receptor (beta chain) was carried out in a study of blood T cell repertoires in COVID-19. About the research overall: Researchers got acute and convalescent COVID-19 samples from the United States, Italy and Spain.

Concerning this clone itself: The sample has other DNA sequences that encode this CDR3 too.

In the authors' workflow: How many nucleated cells were present was estimated from reference gene primer amplification. Sequencing was performed with immunoSEQ multiplex PCR; in TCRdb, only in-frame clones are kept and a portion is missing. That table furnishes V, J and clone size, whereas the DNA furnished D and trimming. The table includes 100,000 to 150,000 clones, around 87% detected once. Trimming cost V 2 bases and J 7 bases, with 11 bases left between them. Per the germline V gene, CDR1 is MGHDK and CDR2 is SYGVNS. This CDR3 spans 13 amino acids. Source material: peripheral blood. This rearrangement joins TRBV25-1 to TRBJ1-2, with unresolved D. The sequence was collected from a woman aged 45-65 years with acute or convalescent COVID-19. The CDR3 loop reads CASSEASGVGYTF. CDR3 nucleotide sequence: TGTGCCAGCAGTGAAGCTTCCGGGGTTGGCTACACCTTC.